The 8 T cell receptor beta chains in this list originate from one sample, sequenced in a study of T cell repertoires and HLA-DP antigens. No antigen has been identified for these receptors. Sequencing was performed with immunoSEQ multiplex PCR; in TCRdb, only in-frame clones are kept and a portion is missing. The data contain roughly 110,000 clones, about 92% of them singletons. Sequencing was done on a sample of CD4+ T cells from PBMCs. These receptors were collected from a woman aged 18-29 years in good health and CMV-seronegative.

This rearrangement joins TRBV4-3 to TRBJ2-1; D is perhaps TRBD2 (6 bases). The CDR3 consists of 15 residues. V was cut by 1 base and J by 14 bases, with 21 bases left in between. The germline CDR1 and CDR2 sequences are LGHNA and YSLEER. The CDR3 region is CASSQGTELFGGEFF. CDR3 in DNA: TGCGCCAGCAGCCAAGGTACAGAACTTTTTGGCGGGGAGTTCTTC.

The V gene is TRBV28, the J gene TRBJ2-4; D is ambiguous. The CDR3 runs 17 residues. The V gene lost 1 base and the J gene lost 3 bases, with 16 bases spanning the gap. CDR1 and CDR2 (germline): MDHEN, SYDVKM. CDR3 sequence reads: CASSLSRRRLGKNIQYF. The CDR3, as DNA: TGTGCCAGCAGTTTATCGCGGCGGCGACTCGGCAAAAACATTCAGTACTTC.

The chain employs TRBV28 and TRBJ1-6; 10 bases line up with TRBD1. The CDR3 length is 14 residues. After removal of 7 bases from V and 11 bases from J, the junction contained 8 bases not matched to a gene. Germline CDR1 is MDHEN and CDR2 is SYDVKM. The CDR3 region is CASISGTGVTPLHF. The CDR3 DNA follows: TGTGCCAGCATCTCCGGGACAGGGGTTACACCCCTCCACTTT. Drawing the rest from reference TRBV28 and TRBJ1-6, the complete variable domain is DVKVTQSSRYLVKRTGEKVFLECVQDMDHENMFWYRQDPGLGLRLIYFSYDVKMKEKGDIPEGYSVSREKKERFSLILESASTNQTSMYLCASISGTGVTPLHFGNGTRLTVT.

The chain combines TRBV18 with TRBJ2-3; 11 bases are a match to TRBD2. V dropped 1 base and J dropped 0; count of bases not matched to a gene: 9. The germline V gene encodes CDR1 KGHSH and CDR2 LQKENI. The CDR3 covers 19 residues. CDR3: CASSPLPSGGIHSTDTQYF. CDR3 bases: TGTGCCAGCTCACCACTCCCTAGCGGGGGGATACATAGCACAGATACGCAGTATTTT.

This chain connects TRBV6-5 to TRBJ1-2; no clear D gene. Germline CDR1 is MNHEY and CDR2 is SVGAGI. This CDR3 region has 16 residues. The V end lost 0 bases, the J end lost 3 bases, and 14 bases lay between the germline ends. The CDR3: CASSYSPTTRYYGYTF. CDR3 nucleotide sequence: TGTGCCAGCAGTTACTCCCCGACGACACGGTACTATGGCTACACCTTC.

This chain connects TRBV15 to TRBJ1-4; the D is unclear. V was clipped by 0 bases and J by 8 bases, with 13 bases between them. Germline loops: CDR1 LNHNV, CDR2 YYDKDF (reference sequence). The CDR3 spans 15 residues. The CDR3 spells CATSRDREVEEKLFF. In nucleotides, the CDR3 is TGTGCCACCAGCAGAGATAGGGAAGTGGAGGAAAAACTGTTTTTT.

This clone showed up just a few times. The V gene is TRBV19, the J gene TRBJ1-1, with 8 bases matching TRBD1. V lost 7 bases and J lost 0; bases outside the gene matches: 10. The CDR3 is 16 amino acids. CDR1 and CDR2 (germline): LNHDA, SQIVND (reference sequence). CDR3 coding DNA: TGTGCCAGTAATTTCGGGACAGGCGTAATGAACACTGAAGCTTTCTTT. Translation gives CASNFGTGVMNTEAFF. The whole variable domain, remainder taken from reference TRBV19 and TRBJ1-1, is DGGITQSPKYLFRKEGQNVTLSCEQNLNHDAMYWYRQDPGQGLRLIYYSQIVNDFQKGDIAEGYSVSREKKESFPLTVTSAQKNPTAFYLCASNFGTGVMNTEAFFGQGTRLTVV.

The chain links TRBV19 to TRBJ1-4, with 8 bases aligning to TRBD1. The CDR3 loop spans 14 amino acids. J lost 2 bases, V lost 6 bases, and 2 bases had no gene match. Germline values: CDR1 LNHDA, CDR2 SQIVND (reference sequence). In DNA, the CDR3 is TGTGCCAGTAGCGACAGGGGCACTAATGAAAAACTGTTTTTT. Amino acids: CASSDRGTNEKLFF.